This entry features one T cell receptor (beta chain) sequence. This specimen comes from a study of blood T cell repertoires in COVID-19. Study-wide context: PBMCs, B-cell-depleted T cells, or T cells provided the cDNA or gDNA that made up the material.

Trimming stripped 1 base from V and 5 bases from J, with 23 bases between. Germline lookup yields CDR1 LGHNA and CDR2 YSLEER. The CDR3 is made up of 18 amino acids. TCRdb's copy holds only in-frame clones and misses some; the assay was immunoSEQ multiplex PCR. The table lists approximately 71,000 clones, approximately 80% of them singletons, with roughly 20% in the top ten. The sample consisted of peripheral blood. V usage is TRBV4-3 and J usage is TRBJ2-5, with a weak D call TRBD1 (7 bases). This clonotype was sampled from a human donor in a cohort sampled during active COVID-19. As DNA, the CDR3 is TGCGCCAGCAGCCAAGGGAGGGATCTAAAGAGGGGGCCGGAGACCCAGTACTTC. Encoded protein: CASSQGRDLKRGPETQYF.